A selection of T cell receptor beta chains follows, all from one sample in a study of shared clonotypes between healthy human individuals. Some clones are missing from TCRdb's copy, which holds only in-frame ones; the method was immunoSEQ multiplex PCR. The sample has 1.5 million to 2.5 million clones; approximately 94% are singletons. The sequencing input was naive CD8+ T cells sorted from blood. These receptors were collected from a young man in good health. Both conserved end residues are part of each CDR3. A D gene is named only where the DNA matches it firmly. Some rows mark clone size as missing; the rest say once, few, many or name a class of expanded clone.

V: TRBV4-1
D: TRBD1
size: .
J: TRBJ2-3
CDR3: CASSPTGASTDTQYF
DNA: TGCGCCAGCAGCCCAACAGGGGCTAGCACAGATACGCAGTATTTT

V: TRBV28
D: .
size: .
J: TRBJ1-6
CDR3: CASSLEPDPSPLHF
DNA: TGTGCCAGCAGTCTTGAGCCGGACCCTTCACCCCTCCACTTT

V: TRBV6-5
D: .
size: .
J: TRBJ2-3
CDR3: CASSPTGATTDTQYF
DNA: TGTGCCAGCAGTCCAACGGGGGCCACGACAGATACGCAGTATTTT

V: TRBV7-9
D: .
size: .
J: TRBJ2-1
CDR3: CASSSPTRPYNEQFF
DNA: TGTGCCAGCAGCTCCCCGACAAGACCCTACAATGAGCAGTTCTTC

V: TRBV11-2
D: .
size: .
J: TRBJ2-3
CDR3: CASSLARDFSTDTQYF
DNA: TGTGCCAGCAGCTTAGCCCGGGACTTTAGCACAGATACGCAGTATTTT

V: TRBV13
D: .
size: .
J: TRBJ2-1
CDR3: CASSLGLNEQFF
DNA: TGTGCCAGCAGCTTAGGCCTTAATGAGCAGTTCTTC

V: TRBV30
D: TRBD1
size: .
J: TRBJ2-5
CDR3: CAWSQGTGGQETQYF
DNA: TGTGCCTGGAGCCAAGGGACAGGAGGGCAAGAGACCCAGTACTTC

V: TRBV4-1
D: .
size: .
J: TRBJ1-1
CDR3: CASSQDGGWTEAFF
DNA: TGCGCCAGCAGCCAAGATGGGGGCTGGACTGAAGCTTTCTTT

V: TRBV14
D: .
size: .
J: TRBJ2-7
CDR3: CASSQGRRVSTYEQYF
DNA: TGTGCCAGCAGCCAAGGCCGGAGAGTTTCTACCTACGAGCAGTACTTC

V: TRBV5-6
D: .
size: .
J: TRBJ2-7
CDR3: CASSSTGTYEQYF
DNA: TGTGCCAGCAGCTCGACAGGCACCTACGAGCAGTACTTC

V: TRBV10-3
D: TRBD1
size: .
J: TRBJ2-3
CDR3: CAITSDRPGTDTQYF
DNA: TGTGCCATCACATCGGACAGGCCAGGCACAGATACGCAGTATTTT

V: TRBV7-9
D: .
size: .
J: TRBJ1-5
CDR3: CASSLERDQPQHF
DNA: TGTGCCAGCAGCTTAGAGAGGGATCAGCCCCAGCATTTT

V: TRBV7-6
D: TRBD1
size: .
J: TRBJ2-7
CDR3: CASSPGTGGGYEQYF
DNA: TGTGCCAGCAGCCCCGGGACAGGGGGCGGCTACGAGCAGTACTTC

V: TRBV5-6
D: .
size: .
J: TRBJ2-4
CDR3: CASSSLAKNIQYF
DNA: TGTGCCAGCAGCTCGCTAGCCAAAAACATTCAGTACTTC

V: TRBV6-6
D: .
size: .
J: TRBJ2-7
CDR3: CASSYTSSEILYF
DNA: TGTGCCAGCAGTTACACTAGCTCGGAGATTCTGTACTTC

V: TRBV5-6
D: TRBD2
size: .
J: TRBJ2-7
CDR3: CASSSRTSGGYEQYF
DNA: TGTGCCAGCAGCTCCCGGACTAGCGGGGGTTACGAGCAGTACTTC

V: TRBV27
D: .
size: .
J: TRBJ2-7
CDR3: CASSLKGPSGYEQYF
DNA: TGTGCCAGCAGTTTAAAGGGCCCATCGGGGTACGAGCAGTACTTC

V: TRBV11-2
D: .
size: .
J: TRBJ2-3
CDR3: CASKKAGRTDTQYF
DNA: TGTGCCAGCAAGAAGGCGGGGCGCACGGATACGCAGTATTTT

V: TRBV19
D: .
size: .
J: TRBJ1-5
CDR3: CASSEGLQPQHF
DNA: TGTGCCAGTAGTGAAGGGCTCCAGCCCCAGCATTTT

V: TRBV10-1
D: .
size: once
J: TRBJ2-1
CDR3: CASSVRRGDEQFF
DNA: TGCGCCAGCAGTGTTCGGCGGGGTGATGAGCAGTTCTTC

V: TRBV5-6
D: .
size: once
J: TRBJ2-7
CDR3: CASSSSLISYEQYF
DNA: TGTGCCAGCAGCTCGAGTCTGATCTCCTACGAGCAGTACTTC

V: TRBV27
D: .
size: .
J: TRBJ1-2
CDR3: CASGGGLSYGYTF
DNA: TGTGCCAGCGGGGGGGGACTTAGCTATGGCTACACCTTC

V: TRBV4-1
D: .
size: .
J: TRBJ2-1
CDR3: CASSQDPPGPYNEQFF
DNA: TGCGCCAGCAGCCAAGATCCGCCGGGGCCCTACAATGAGCAGTTCTTC

V: TRBV4-2
D: .
size: .
J: TRBJ2-7
CDR3: CASSQDFPLINPPLEQYF
DNA: TGTGCCAGCAGCCAAGATTTCCCTCTCATTAACCCACCGCTCGAGCAGTACTTC

V: TRBV6-5
D: .
size: .
J: TRBJ2-7
CDR3: CASSYSSTGYEQYF
DNA: TGTGCCAGCAGTTACTCGAGTACCGGCTACGAGCAGTACTTC

V: TRBV27
D: .
size: .
J: TRBJ2-5
CDR3: CASSFTVNQETQYF
DNA: TGTGCCAGCAGTTTTACTGTAAACCAAGAGACCCAGTACTTC

V: TRBV30
D: .
size: .
J: TRBJ1-3
CDR3: CAWSDRQPLSGNTIYF
DNA: TGTGCCTGGAGCGACAGACAGCCTCTCTCTGGAAACACCATATATTTT

V: TRBV13
D: TRBD1
size: .
J: TRBJ2-7
CDR3: CASSGTAANSYEQYF
DNA: TGTGCCAGCAGCGGGACAGCAGCCAACTCCTACGAGCAGTACTTC

V: TRBV29-1
D: TRBD2
size: .
J: TRBJ2-3
CDR3: CSVEGTSGGSSTDTQYF
DNA: TGCAGCGTTGAAGGGACTAGCGGGGGGTCTAGCACAGATACGCAGTATTTT

V: TRBV5-1
D: .
size: .
J: TRBJ2-7
CDR3: CASSLQDRSYEQYF
DNA: TGCGCCAGCAGCTTACAGGACAGATCCTACGAGCAGTACTTC

V: TRBV27
D: TRBD1
size: .
J: TRBJ1-2
CDR3: CASSSPTGDYTF
DNA: TGTGCCAGCAGTTCGCCGACAGGGGACTACACCTTC

V: TRBV5-1
D: .
size: .
J: TRBJ2-7
CDR3: CASSLGYGGSYEQYF
DNA: TGCGCCAGCAGCTTGGGTTATGGCGGCTCCTACGAGCAGTACTTC

V: TRBV9
D: TRBD1
size: .
J: TRBJ2-7
CDR3: CASSTGTDGEQYF
DNA: TGTGCCAGCAGCACCGGGACAGATGGGGAGCAGTACTTC

V: TRBV5-4
D: .
size: once
J: TRBJ2-7
CDR3: CASSLWGAIYEQYF
DNA: TGTGCCAGCAGCCTCTGGGGGGCCATCTACGAGCAGTACTTC

V: TRBV5-6
D: TRBD2
size: .
J: TRBJ2-2
CDR3: CASSLGRGLNTGELFF
DNA: TGTGCCAGCAGCTTGGGGCGGGGACTAAACACCGGGGAGCTGTTTTTT

V: TRBV9
D: TRBD2
size: .
J: TRBJ2-7
CDR3: CASGTGTSDHEQYF
DNA: TGTGCCAGCGGAACCGGGACTAGCGACCACGAGCAGTACTTC

V: TRBV7-9
D: .
size: .
J: TRBJ2-3
CDR3: CASSLSSTGYTRDTQYF
DNA: TGTGCCAGCAGCTTAAGTTCGACAGGATATACTCGAGATACGCAGTATTTT

V: TRBV6-5
D: .
size: .
J: TRBJ2-7
CDR3: CASSYSKVDGSYEQYF
DNA: TGTGCCAGCAGTTACTCGAAGGTAGATGGCTCCTACGAGCAGTACTTC

V: TRBV4-3
D: .
size: once
J: TRBJ2-2
CDR3: CASSQFFGGLGIGHTGELFF
DNA: TGCGCCAGCAGCCAATTCTTTGGGGGCCTGGGGATAGGCCACACCGGGGAGCTGTTTTTT

V: TRBV15
D: TRBD1
size: .
J: TRBJ1-2
CDR3: CATSRDAQGAHGYTF
DNA: TGTGCCACCAGCAGAGATGCACAGGGGGCCCATGGCTACACCTTC

V: TRBV5-8
D: .
size: .
J: TRBJ2-7
CDR3: CASSLVTFGAGDEQYF
DNA: TGTGCCAGCAGCTTGGTGACGTTTGGGGCGGGCGACGAGCAGTACTTC

V: TRBV5-4
D: TRBD2
size: .
J: TRBJ2-1
CDR3: CASSVGTSGSLSNEQFF
DNA: TGTGCCAGCAGCGTAGGGACTAGCGGGAGTTTAAGCAATGAGCAGTTCTTC

V: TRBV12-2
D: .
size: .
J: TRBJ1-5
CDR3: CASSSTVGYSNQPQHF
DNA: TGTGCAAGTTCCTCCACGGTCGGCTATAGCAATCAGCCCCAGCATTTT

V: TRBV6-1
D: .
size: .
J: TRBJ2-7
CDR3: CASSELRTDSYEQYF
DNA: TGTGCCAGCAGTGAACTTCGCACCGATTCCTACGAGCAGTACTTC

V: TRBV27
D: TRBD1
size: .
J: TRBJ2-7
CDR3: CASREQGANHEQYF
DNA: TGTGCCAGCAGGGAACAGGGGGCAAACCACGAGCAGTACTTC

V: TRBV7-6
D: TRBD2
size: .
J: TRBJ2-5
CDR3: CASSPRLAGGLEETQYF
DNA: TGTGCCAGCAGCCCGAGACTAGCGGGGGGCCTAGAAGAGACCCAGTACTTC

V: TRBV5-4
D: .
size: .
J: TRBJ2-7
CDR3: CASSLLGGEQYF
DNA: TGTGCCAGCAGCTTGCTCGGGGGCGAGCAGTACTTC

V: TRBV5-1
D: .
size: .
J: TRBJ2-7
CDR3: CASSFGLNYEQYF
DNA: TGCGCCAGCAGCTTCGGGCTAAACTACGAGCAGTACTTC

V: TRBV7-9
D: .
size: .
J: TRBJ2-7
CDR3: CASSRWDSNSYEQYF
DNA: TGTGCCAGCAGCCGCTGGGACTCAAACTCCTACGAGCAGTACTTC

V: TRBV5-6
D: .
size: few
J: TRBJ1-6
CDR3: CASSRPPENSPLHF
DNA: TGTGCCAGCAGCCGCCCCCCCGAGAATTCACCCCTCCACTTT

V: TRBV2
D: TRBD1
size: .
J: TRBJ1-6
CDR3: CASREQGVIYNSPLHF
DNA: TGTGCCAGCAGGGAACAGGGGGTTATCTATAATTCACCCCTCCACTTT

V: TRBV11-2
D: TRBD1
size: .
J: TRBJ2-7
CDR3: CASSQRQGSSYEQYF
DNA: TGTGCCAGCAGCCAGAGACAGGGGAGCTCCTACGAGCAGTACTTC

V: TRBV7-6
D: TRBD2
size: .
J: TRBJ2-7
CDR3: CVSSLWREDEQYF
DNA: TGTGTCAGCAGCTTATGGCGGGAGGACGAGCAGTACTTC

V: TRBV10-1
D: .
size: .
J: TRBJ2-7
CDR3: CASSPGATYEQYF
DNA: TGCGCCAGCAGCCCAGGAGCGACCTACGAGCAGTACTTC

V: TRBV10-1
D: .
size: .
J: TRBJ2-3
CDR3: CASSGSGYTDTQYF
DNA: TGCGCCAGCAGTGGTAGCGGTTACACAGATACGCAGTATTTT

V: TRBV19
D: .
size: .
J: TRBJ1-1
CDR3: CASQGRGNTEAFF
DNA: TGTGCCAGCCAAGGACGGGGGAACACTGAAGCTTTCTTT